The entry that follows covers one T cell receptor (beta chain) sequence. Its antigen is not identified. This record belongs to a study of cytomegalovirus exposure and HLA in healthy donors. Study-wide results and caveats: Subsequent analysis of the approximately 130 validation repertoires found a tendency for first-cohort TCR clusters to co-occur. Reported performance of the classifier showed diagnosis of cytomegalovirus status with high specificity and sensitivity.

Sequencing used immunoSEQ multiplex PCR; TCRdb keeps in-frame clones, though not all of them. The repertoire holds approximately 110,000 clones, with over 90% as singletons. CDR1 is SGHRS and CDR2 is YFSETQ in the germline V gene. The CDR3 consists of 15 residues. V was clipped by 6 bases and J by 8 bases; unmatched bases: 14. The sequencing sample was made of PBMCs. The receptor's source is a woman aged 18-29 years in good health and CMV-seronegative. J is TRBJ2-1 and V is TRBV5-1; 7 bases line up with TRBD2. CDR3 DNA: TGCGCCAGCACTGACCGGGACTACGGGTTAGATGAGCAGTTCTTC. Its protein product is CASTDRDYGLDEQFF. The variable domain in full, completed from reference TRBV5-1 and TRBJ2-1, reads KAGVTQTPRYLIKTRGQQVTLSCSPISGHRSVSWYQQTPGQGLQFLFEYFSETQRNKGNFPGRFSGRQFSNSRSEMNVSTLELGDSALYLCASTDRDYGLDEQFFGPGTRLTVL.